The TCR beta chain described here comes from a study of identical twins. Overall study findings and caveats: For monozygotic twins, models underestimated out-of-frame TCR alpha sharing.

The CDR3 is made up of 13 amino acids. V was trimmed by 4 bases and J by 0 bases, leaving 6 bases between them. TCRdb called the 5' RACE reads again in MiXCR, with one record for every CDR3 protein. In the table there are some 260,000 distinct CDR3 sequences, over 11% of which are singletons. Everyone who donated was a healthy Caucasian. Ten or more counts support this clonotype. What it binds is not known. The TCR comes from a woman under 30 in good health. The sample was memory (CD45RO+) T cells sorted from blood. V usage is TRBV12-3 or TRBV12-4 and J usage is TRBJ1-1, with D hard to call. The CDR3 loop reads CASSSPLNTEAFF. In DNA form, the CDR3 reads TGTGCCAGCAGTTCCCCACTGAACACTGAAGCTTTCTTT.